These 20 T cell receptor beta chains share one sample of origin, sequenced in a study of cytomegalovirus exposure and HLA in healthy donors. 13 Jbeta primers and 60 Vbeta primers were used for the PCR. Data came from immunoSEQ multiplex PCR; TCRdb stores just in-frame clones and leaves some out. The sample lists 95,000 to 150,000 clones, around 84% occurring once. The sequenced material came from PBMCs. These receptor sequences come from a woman aged 25-40 years in good health and CMV-seropositive.

This chain links TRBV9 with TRBJ2-5; 7 nucleotides align to TRBD2. V trimming: 7 bases; J trimming: 1 base; junction bases outside the gene matches: 7. Per germline, CDR1 SGDLS and CDR2 YYNGEE. CDR3 length: 14 residues. CDR3 protein: CASGGEGSQETQYF. The CDR3 DNA reads as TGTGCCAGCGGAGGGGAGGGCTCCCAAGAGACCCAGTACTTC.

The V gene is TRBV5-1, the J gene TRBJ1-1, with D perhaps matching TRBD1 (5 bases). The length of the CDR3 is 12 residues. V lost 1 base, J lost 8 bases, and 9 bases lay in between. Germline V gene data show CDR1 as SGHRS and CDR2 as YFSETQ. The CDR3 sequence is CASSLWGQEAFF. CDR3 DNA sequence: TGCGCCAGCAGCTTGTGGGGCCAGGAAGCTTTCTTT.

This chain joins TRBV6-1 and TRBJ1-2; D remains unclear. CDR3 length equals 14 residues. V lost 4 bases, J lost 3 bases, and 12 bases lay in between. Per germline, CDR1 MNHNS and CDR2 SASEGT. The CDR3 region is CASSGSVSYYGYTF. CDR3 DNA: TGTGCCAGCAGTGGGAGCGTATCGTACTATGGCTACACCTTC.

This clone occurred once. The chain has TRBV6-1 and TRBJ2-1, with 7 bases fitting TRBD2. The germline V gene has CDR1 MNHNS and CDR2 SASEGT. Losses at the gene ends were 5 bases for V and 6 bases for J; bases not matched to a gene: 7. This CDR3 is 14 amino acids long. CDR3: CASSSRGVGNEQFF. In DNA, the CDR3 is TGTGCCAGCAGTTCCCGGGGGGTGGGCAATGAGCAGTTCTTC.

This clone has more than one count but fewer than ten. The V gene is TRBV30, the J gene TRBJ1-2; 9 bases match TRBD1. Germline assignment: CDR1 GTSNPN and CDR2 SVGIG (reference sequence). V dropped 3 bases and J dropped 8; count of bases not matched to a gene: 7. The CDR3 contains 13 residues. CDR3 nucleotide sequence: TGTGCCTGGAGGCCGGGACAGGGAATAGGCTACACCTTC. Amino acid sequence: CAWRPGQGIGYTF.

The rearrangement joins TRBV19 to TRBJ1-3; no reliable D call. V was shortened by 6 bases and J by 2 bases, with 5 bases between the two germline ends. Per the germline V gene, CDR1 is LNHDA and CDR2 is SQIVND (reference sequence). This CDR3 has 12 residues. The CDR3 DNA follows: TGTGCCAGTAGGTCTGCTGGAAACACCATATATTTT. Protein sequence: CASRSAGNTIYF.

The genes are TRBV7-3 and TRBJ2-2; 9 bases are a match to TRBD2. From germline, CDR1 is SGHTA and CDR2 FQGTGA. The V and J ends lost 3 bases and 5 bases, in that order; junction bases with no gene match: 10. The CDR3 contains 17 residues. The CDR3 DNA reads TGTGCCAGCAGCTTGGAGCGGGGGGCCCTTCTAACCGGGGAGCTGTTTTTT. Amino acid sequence: CASSLERGALLTGELFF.

In DNA form, the CDR3 reads TGTGCCAGCCGTAGCGGCCAAGAGACCCAGTACTTC. Amino acids: CASRSGQETQYF. This chain uses TRBV6-5 with TRBJ2-5, with D perhaps matching TRBD2 (6 bases). The CDR3 extends over 12 amino acids. CDR1 is MNHEY and CDR2 is SVGAGI in the germline V gene. V lost 8 bases and J lost 1, with 8 bases in between.

The chain links TRBV7-8 to TRBJ1-6, with D maybe TRBD1 (6 bases). The V and J ends lost 5 bases and 10 bases respectively, with 15 bases between them. CDR1 and CDR2 from the germline V gene are SGHVS and FQNEAQ. CDR3 length: 14 residues. CDR3 DNA: TGTGCCAGCAGCACAGGGCAGGGTGGATCACCCCTCCACTTT. It codes for CASSTGQGGSPLHF. Full variable domain (rest looked up from reference TRBV7-8 and TRBJ1-6): GAGVSQSPRYKVAKRGQDVALRCDPISGHVSLFWYQQALGQGPEFLTYFQNEAQLDKSGLPSDRFFAERPEGSVSTLKIQRTQQEDSAVYLCASSTGQGGSPLHFGNGTRLTVT.

V usage is TRBV9 and J usage is TRBJ1-5; D not resolved. CDR1 and CDR2 (germline): SGDLS, YYNGEE. V was clipped by 3 bases and J by 7 bases, with 14 bases between them. The CDR3 sequence is 14 residues long. This chain's CDR3 is CASSGAISGQPQHF. The CDR3 DNA reads TGTGCCAGCAGCGGGGCCATTTCTGGGCAGCCCCAGCATTTT.

The V gene is TRBV5-5, the J gene TRBJ2-3, with D perhaps matching TRBD1 (6 bases). V lost 2 bases and J lost 6, with 13 bases in between. The CDR3 totals 14 residues. Germline loops: CDR1 SGHKS, CDR2 YYEKEE (reference sequence). As DNA, the CDR3 is TGTGCCAGCAGCTTTCGAACAGGGTTTGATACGCAGTATTTT. This translates into CASSFRTGFDTQYF.

This clone came up once. The chain combines TRBV2 with TRBJ1-2; tentative D call: TRBD1 (6 bases). Germline assignment: CDR1 SNHLY and CDR2 FYNNEI. This CDR3 has 15 residues. Between the trimmed V and J ends, which lost 3 bases and 7 bases, there was a span of 18 bases. The CDR3 DNA reads TGTGCCAGCAGTGAGGGGGCAGGTATAAATGGTGGCTACACCTTC. Protein product: CASSEGAGINGGYTF.

The rearrangement links TRBV6-1 to TRBJ1-1; D is unclear. Per germline, CDR1 MNHNS and CDR2 SASEGT. The CDR3 consists of 11 residues. V was cut by 7 bases and J by 4 bases, with 7 bases left in between. The chain's CDR3 is CASTRSTEAFF. Here the CDR3 DNA reads TGTGCCAGCACGCGTAGCACTGAAGCTTTCTTT.

CDR3 sequence: CASSRAYQETQYF. CDR3 DNA: TGTGCCAGCTCCAGAGCGTACCAAGAGACCCAGTACTTC. The V call is TRBV11-2, the J call TRBJ2-5; D ambiguous. This CDR3 comprises 13 residues. Trimming removed 8 bases from V and 0 bases from J, with 10 bases in between. The V gene's germline CDR1 is SGHAT and CDR2 FQNNGV.

Comments on this clone: The sample contains more than one DNA sequence encoding this CDR3. The CDR3: CASSLDRNTEAFF. The CDR3 coding sequence is TGTGCCAGCAGCTTGGACAGGAACACTGAAGCTTTCTTT. The rearrangement uses TRBV5-6 and TRBJ1-1; D call uncertain. The CDR3 loop spans 13 amino acids. Trimming removed 0 bases from V and 1 base from J, with 4 bases in between. CDR1 and CDR2 from the germline V gene are SGHDT and YYEEEE.

The chain recombines TRBV4-1 with TRBJ2-5, with 9 positions matching TRBD2. The DNA matches TRBJ2-7 better at its end, which makes the J call doubtful. The CDR3 sequence is 15 residues long. Germline V CDR1 and CDR2: MGHRA, YSYEKL. This CDR3 reads CASSGVSGGLYEQYF. CDR3 bases: TGCGCCAGCAGCGGGGTTAGCGGGGGCCTATACGAGCAGTACTTC.

This sequence joins TRBV4-1 and TRBJ1-1, with D unclear. V shed 1 base and J shed 6 bases, with 15 bases lying between them. The CDR3 sequence is 15 residues long. The V gene's germline CDR1 is MGHRA and CDR2 YSYEKL. This CDR3 reads CASSQVEGMMAEAFF. The CDR3 nucleotides read TGCGCCAGCAGCCAAGTTGAGGGTATGATGGCTGAAGCTTTCTTT.

This clone was counted a few times. The chain carries TRBV2 and TRBJ1-2; D is possibly TRBD1 (5 bases). There are 10 residues in the CDR3. Trimming cost V 9 bases and J 8 bases, with 10 bases left between them. The V gene's germline CDR1 is SNHLY and CDR2 FYNNEI. The CDR3 region is CASYRNGYTF. The CDR3 DNA is TGTGCCAGTTACAGGAACGGCTACACCTTC.

J is TRBJ2-7 and V is TRBV6-5; 8 bases map to TRBD2. The CDR3 totals 14 residues. Unmatched junction bases numbered 7, after V lost 6 bases and J lost 3 bases. Per germline, CDR1 MNHEY and CDR2 SVGAGI. CDR3 sequence (DNA): TGTGCCAGCAGGAAGGAGGCGGGGGGCTACGAGCAGTACTTC. Protein product: CASRKEAGGYEQYF.

This clone was counted a few times. The rearrangement joins TRBV10-1 to TRBJ1-6, with D perhaps matching TRBD1 (6 bases). Per the germline V gene, CDR1 is WNHNN and CDR2 is SYGVQD (reference sequence). The CDR3 length is 17 residues. The V end was cut by 0 bases, the J end by 4 bases, with 13 bases between. The CDR3: CASSESKDRFYNSPLHF. The CDR3 DNA is TGCGCCAGCAGTGAGTCTAAGGACAGATTTTATAATTCACCCCTCCACTTT.